Each of the 29 T cell receptor beta chains below was sequenced from the same sample in a study of T cells in Graves' hyperthyroidism and ophthalmopathy. Researchers amplified the TCR beta CDR3 regions from RNA transcripts. HTBI primers were the set used in a first-round RT-PCR of the TCR CDR3. TCRdb fed the multiplex PCR reads into MiXCR, producing one record per CDR3 protein. The sample carries about 600,000 distinct CDR3 sequences, approximately 15% recorded once. The material sequenced was blood. These receptors were collected from a woman aged 40 to 50 with Graves' ophthalmopathy.

This clonotype has at least ten counts. This chain connects TRBV5-1 to TRBJ2-5; tentatively, D is TRBD2 (6 bases). Trimming shortened V by 4 bases and J by 2 bases, and 12 bases separated the two germline ends. From germline, CDR1 is SGHRS and CDR2 YFSETQ. The CDR3 is 14 residues long. The CDR3: CASSTQGGQETQYF. In DNA form, the CDR3 reads TGCGCCAGCAGCACGCAGGGAGGACAAGAGACCCAGTACTTC.

This clonotype has only a few counts. The chain links TRBV18 to TRBJ1-2; no definite D call. CDR3 length: 15 amino acids. The V gene lost 3 bases and the J gene lost 4 bases, with 15 bases spanning the gap. Germline V gene lookup returns CDR1 KGHSH and CDR2 LQKENI. CDR3 nucleotide sequence: TGTGCCAGCTCACCCCCTCAGGCAGCTCTCTATGGCTACACCTTC. Translated: CASSPPQAALYGYTF.

The table lists this clonotype with many counts. The V call is TRBV3-1, the J call TRBJ1-1; D unclear. This CDR3 contains 14 residues. Trimming took 0 bases from V and 1 from J, leaving 6 bases between them. The V gene's germline CDR1 is LGHDT and CDR2 YNNKEL (reference sequence). CDR3 coding DNA: TGTGCCAGCAGCCAAGATCAAGAGAACACTGAAGCTTTCTTT. This translates into CASSQDQENTEAFF.

This clonotype was counted many times. The chain recombines TRBV20-1 with TRBJ2-1; 11 nucleotides align to TRBD2. The CDR3 is 14 residues long. V trimming: 6 bases; J trimming: 8 bases; junction bases outside the gene matches: 9. Germline-derived CDR1 and CDR2 are DFQATT and SNEGSKA (reference sequence). CDR3 sequence (DNA): TGCAGTGCCCCAGCCCTAGCGGGAGGATATGAGCAGTTCTTC. This translates into CSAPALAGGYEQFF.

This clonotype was counted at least ten times. V usage is TRBV27 and J usage is TRBJ2-7, with TRBD1 identical over 7 bases. CDR3 length: 15 amino acids. J lost 1 base, V lost 4 bases, and 7 bases had no gene match. In germline, CDR1 is MNHEY, CDR2 SMNVEV (reference sequence). CDR3 nucleotides: TGTGCCAGCAGTTGGGACCGGGACAGATCCTACGAGCAGTACTTC. It translates to CASSWDRDRSYEQYF.

This clonotype has just a few counts. CDR3 region: CASSLASGSRRGAYNEQFF. CDR3 bases: TGTGCCAGCAGCTTGGCTAGCGGGAGCAGACGTGGGGCCTACAATGAGCAGTTCTTC. The V and J genes are TRBV5-4 and TRBJ2-1, with 10 bases identical to TRBD2. Germline CDR1 SGHNT, CDR2 YYREEE (reference sequence). The length of the CDR3 is 19 residues. V dropped 0 bases and J dropped 2; count of bases not matched to a gene: 11.

The table lists this clonotype with many counts. The chain has TRBV2 and TRBJ1-2; D may be TRBD1 (5 bases). V was clipped by 9 bases and J by 8 bases, with 16 bases between them. Germline lookup yields CDR1 SNHLY and CDR2 FYNNEI. The CDR3 has 12 residues. CDR3 bases: TGTGCCAGTTTCAGGGACGGAGGGGGCTACACCTTC. It specifies CASFRDGGGYTF.

This clonotype was counted ten times or more. The chain recombines TRBV7-8 with TRBJ1-6; 8 nucleotides line up with TRBD1. This CDR3 spans 16 amino acids. Germline CDR1 SGHVS, CDR2 FQNEAQ. The ends lost 5 bases at V and 8 bases at J; junction bases unmatched: 11. CDR3 nucleotides: TGTGCCAGCAGCAAGGACAGGGCGGGGAGTCATTCACCCCTCCACTTT. Encoded protein: CASSKDRAGSHSPLHF.

This clonotype was counted a few times. The chain links TRBV18 to TRBJ2-3, with D unclear. Between the trimmed V and J ends, which lost 2 bases and 5 bases, there was a span of 11 bases. The CDR3 contains 14 residues. Germline lookup yields CDR1 KGHSH and CDR2 LQKENI. CDR3 in amino acids: CASSPSTMIDTQYF. The CDR3 DNA sequence: TGTGCCAGCTCACCATCTACCATGATAGATACGCAGTATTTT.

This sequence joins TRBV3-1 and TRBJ2-7; TRBD2 agrees at 7 bases. In germline, CDR1 is LGHDT, CDR2 YNNKEL (reference sequence). The CDR3 runs 15 residues. The V gene end was trimmed by 4 bases and the J gene end by 5 bases; junction bases not matched to a gene: 11. The CDR3 sequence: CASSPRGGRVNEQYF. The CDR3 nucleotides are TGTGCCAGCAGCCCACGAGGTGGGAGGGTTAACGAGCAGTACTTC.

This clonotype was counted many times. J is TRBJ2-7 and V is TRBV29-1, with 10 positions matching TRBD2. The V and J ends lost 4 bases and 1 base, in that order; junction bases with no gene match: 10. This CDR3 has 16 residues. Germline CDR1 reads SQVTM; CDR2 reads ANQGSEA. The CDR3, as DNA: TGCAGCGTTGGATCGGCTAGCGGGAGAGGATCCTACGAGCAGTACTTC. Amino acids: CSVGSASGRGSYEQYF.

Comment on this clonotype: Since a much larger clone is just one base distant, this may be a read error. The chain combines TRBV3-1 with TRBJ1-5; D possibly corresponds to TRBD1 (5 bases). Germline values: CDR1 LGHDT, CDR2 YNNKEL (reference sequence). The CDR3 sequence is 14 residues long. Deletions cut 4 bases from V and 5 bases from J, with 12 bases between. The DNA for the CDR3 is TGTGCCAGCAGCCCGGGGGGGTCCGATCAGCCCCAGCATTTT. Translated: CASSPGGSDQPQHF.

The V gene is TRBV5-1, the J gene TRBJ2-7, with D possibly matching TRBD1 (5 bases). Germline V gene sequence: CDR1 SGHRS, CDR2 YFSETQ. This CDR3 has 14 amino acids. Trimming shortened V by 1 base and J by 4 bases, and 12 bases separated the two germline ends. The CDR3 DNA reads as TGCGCCAGCAGCTTGATGACAGCAGCGTACGAGCAGTACTTC. Translating it yields CASSLMTAAYEQYF.

This clonotype was recorded many times. As DNA, the CDR3 is TGTGCCAGCAGGCCCGGGACAGGGGGTGGAGACACTGAAGCTTTCTTT. This codes for CASRPGTGGGDTEAFF. The chain couples TRBV7-9 to TRBJ1-1; 11 bases line up with TRBD1. The CDR3 contains 16 residues. CDR1 is SEHNR and CDR2 is FQNEAQ in the germline V gene (reference sequence). V lost 6 bases and J lost 3; bases outside the gene matches: 9.

This clonotype was observed many times. The gene calls are TRBV2 and TRBJ2-4; tentative D call: TRBD1 (6 bases). The CDR3 runs 16 residues. V lost 0 bases and J lost 5, with 14 bases in between. Germline CDR1 and CDR2: SNHLY and FYNNEI. The CDR3 DNA follows: TGTGCCAGCAGTGAAGCGGGGAGCAGGGGACAAAACATTCAGTACTTC. This translates into CASSEAGSRGQNIQYF.

This clonotype turned up a few times. The CDR3 sequence is CASSATGKTGEQYF. In DNA form, the CDR3 reads TGTGCCAGCAGCGCCACAGGGAAGACGGGGGAGCAGTACTTC. The chain recombines TRBV9 with TRBJ2-7; maybe TRBD1 (6 bases). CDR1 is SGDLS, CDR2 YYNGEE, per germline. The CDR3 contains 14 residues. Trimming pared 3 bases from V and 7 bases from J, leaving 17 bases between.

This clonotype was found many times. This sequence joins TRBV5-1 and TRBJ2-1; D gene unclear. The V and J ends lost 4 bases and 9 bases respectively, with 17 bases between them. The CDR3 covers 14 residues. Germline CDR1 reads SGHRS; CDR2 reads YFSETQ. CDR3 amino acids: CASSTRAAHGEQFF. The CDR3 region has the DNA TGCGCCAGCAGCACCCGGGCGGCCCACGGTGAGCAGTTCTTC.

This clonotype was picked up many times. V is TRBV7-9 and J is TRBJ2-7; 7 bases line up with TRBD1. The CDR3 sequence is 13 residues long. The ends lost 3 bases at V and 2 bases at J; junction bases unmatched: 1. Germline assignment: CDR1 SEHNR and CDR2 FQNEAQ (reference sequence). CDR3 loop: CASSLGTAYEQYF. The DNA of the CDR3 is TGTGCCAGCAGCTTGGGGACAGCCTACGAGCAGTACTTC.

The chain combines TRBV4-1 with TRBJ1-3; 9 bases match TRBD1. This CDR3 is 17 amino acids long. V gave up 2 bases and J gave up 4 bases; unmatched junction bases: 9. Germline V CDR1 and CDR2: MGHRA, YSYEKL. The CDR3 region has the DNA TGCGCCAGCAGCCAACCCCTACAGGGGGCGGGAGGAAACACCATATATTTT. Its protein is CASSQPLQGAGGNTIYF.

Concerning this clonotype: Since the CDR3 does not end with the conserved phenylalanine or tryptophan, this likely comes from a read error. This sequence joins TRBV4-1 and TRBJ1-1, with D possibly matching TRBD1 (5 bases). This CDR3 spans 15 amino acids. CDR1 is MGHRA and CDR2 is YSYEKL in the germline V gene. Trimming took off 4 bases at V and 4 bases at J, with 16 bases between the two ends. CDR3 nucleotides: TGCGCCAGCAGCCCGAAGGATGTGGGGGGCACTGAAGCTTTCCTT. Amino acids: CASSPKDVGGTEAFL.

Many counts were recorded for this clonotype. The chain employs TRBV12-3 or TRBV12-4 and TRBJ1-1; D gene ambiguous. The V and J ends lost 7 bases and 0 bases respectively, with 18 bases between them. The CDR3 covers 16 residues. CDR3: CASKLGSWIMNTEAFF. The CDR3 coding sequence is TGTGCCAGCAAATTGGGGTCCTGGATAATGAACACTGAAGCTTTCTTT.

The chain carries TRBV3-1 and TRBJ1-3; no definite D call. The CDR3 runs to 19 residues. Germline CDR1 is LGHDT and CDR2 is YNNKEL (reference sequence). Deletions cut 1 base from V and 0 bases from J, with 19 bases between. The CDR3 loop reads CASSQGGQFRRTSGNTIYF. The CDR3 nucleotides are TGTGCCAGCAGCCAAGGAGGTCAGTTCAGACGGACCTCTGGAAACACCATATATTTT. The whole variable domain, filled in from reference TRBV3-1 and TRBJ1-3, reads DTAVSQTPKYLVTQMGNDKSIKCEQNLGHDTMYWYKQDSKKFLKIMFSYNNKELIINETVPNRFSPKSPDKAHLNLHINSLELGDSAVYFCASSQGGQFRRTSGNTIYFGEGSWLTVV.

CDR3 protein: CASSLELANTGELFF. DNA for the CDR3: TGTGCCAGCAGCTTAGAACTAGCGAACACCGGGGAGCTGTTTTTT. The chain has TRBV7-2 and TRBJ2-2, with D possibly TRBD2 on 5 matching bases. V lost 1 base and J 0 bases, leaving 6 bases between the germline ends. Germline CDR1 and CDR2: SGHTA and FQGNSA. There are 15 residues in the CDR3.

In this sample, this clonotype turned up a few times. The V call is TRBV11-2, the J call TRBJ2-6; 7 bases are a match to TRBD2. Germline CDR1 is SGHAT and CDR2 is FQNNGV. V gave up 2 bases and J gave up 4 bases; unmatched junction bases: 8. The CDR3 extends over 17 amino acids. CDR3 sequence: CASSLFGGSSGANVLTF. In nucleotides, the CDR3 is TGTGCCAGCAGCTTATTTGGCGGGAGTTCGGGGGCCAACGTCCTGACTTTC.

The sample holds a few counts of this clonotype. This rearrangement joins TRBV7-9 to TRBJ2-2; 10 bases fit TRBD2. The germline V gene has CDR1 SEHNR and CDR2 FQNEAQ (reference sequence). Unmatched junction bases numbered 3, after V lost 5 bases and J lost 6 bases. The CDR3 totals 14 residues. As DNA, the CDR3 is TGTGCCAGCAGCGCGAGCGGGAGGGCCGGGGAGCTGTTTTTT. Amino acids: CASSASGRAGELFF.

This clonotype has more than one count but fewer than ten. The CDR3 is CASSFGLPYEQYF. The CDR3 bases are TGTGCCAGCAGTTTTGGCCTCCCCTACGAGCAGTACTTC. V is TRBV12-3 or TRBV12-4 and J is TRBJ2-7; D is undetermined. V lost 3 bases and J lost 2, with 8 bases in between. The CDR3 contains 13 residues.

The chain carries TRBV20-1 and TRBJ2-1; 10 bases agree with TRBD2. This CDR3 is 13 amino acids long. Trimming took 5 bases from V and 6 from J; bases not matched to a gene: 4. In germline, CDR1 is DFQATT, CDR2 SNEGSKA (reference sequence). Written as DNA, the CDR3 is TGCAGTGCTGACAGCGGGGGGGCCAATGAGCAGTTCTTC. Protein sequence: CSADSGGANEQFF.

The chain carries TRBV5-4 and TRBJ1-3, with 8 bases lining up with TRBD1. Germline V gives CDR1 SGHNT, CDR2 YYREEE (reference sequence). The CDR3 runs 15 residues. V gave up 5 bases and J gave up 4 bases; unmatched junction bases: 8. CDR3 region: CASSPGGAAGNTIYF. The CDR3 DNA reads as TGTGCCAGCAGTCCAGGGGGCGCAGCAGGAAACACCATATATTTT.

This clonotype was detected many times. The rearrangement uses TRBV3-1 and TRBJ1-1, with TRBD1 matching 7 bases. Germline V gene lookup returns CDR1 LGHDT and CDR2 YNNKEL (reference sequence). V was clipped by 0 bases and J by 6 bases; unmatched bases: 4. The CDR3 is made up of 14 amino acids. The CDR3 spells CASSQEGQISEAFF. CDR3 nucleotide sequence: TGTGCCAGCAGCCAAGAGGGACAGATCTCTGAAGCTTTCTTT.